The sample holds a few counts of the clone carrying this TCR beta chain. Its antigen is still unknown. This record comes from a study of molecular identifiers for immune sequencing clone quantification. Study-wide findings and caveats: Spiked TCR RNA from one Jurkat cell reportedly showed up when mixed among one million naive cells.

Sorting captured naive CD8 T cells as CD8+CD4-CCR7+CD45RA+. Bulk TCR libraries were made with methods that had been previously described and with listed TCR primers. TCRdb reprocessed the PCR reads via MiXCR and lists one record per CDR3 protein. The sample contains 60,000 to 70,000 distinct CDR3 sequences, less than 20% of which appear only once. Trimming took 3 bases from V and 3 from J, leaving 12 bases between them. Germline V gene lookup returns CDR1 MNHEY and CDR2 SMNVEV (reference sequence). CDR3 length: 16 residues. The chain recombines TRBV27 with TRBJ1-6; D uncertain. The TCR originated in a human donor in good health. Some libraries in this study had Jurkat cell RNA spiked in. The specimen was naive CD8+ T cells from blood, with Jurkat cell RNA spiked in. Specified subset: FACS-sorted CD8+CD4-CCR7+CD45RA+ naive T cells. The CDR3 here is CASSLGGLHYNSPLHF. In DNA form, the CDR3 reads TGTGCCAGCAGTTTGGGCGGGCTACACTATAATTCACCCCTCCACTTT.